Listed below are T cell receptor beta chains from one sample, sequenced in a study of vaccination and CD4 T cells after COVID-19. TCRdb reprocessed the PCR reads with MiXCR, giving one entry per CDR3 protein. The sample carries roughly 20,000 distinct CDR3 sequences, about 62% recorded once. The sample here was CD4+ T cells from blood, taken before SARS-CoV-2 vaccination. These receptors originate from a human donor who had recovered from COVID-19. The conserved cysteine and the conserved F or W are not part of the CDR3 here. Each record gives: V gene, J gene, CDR3 length, D gene, CDR3 protein. The D gene is left open where the match is weak.

v_gene: TRBV19; j_gene: TRBJ2-3; len: 13; d_gene: NA; CDR3aa: ASSTRQVGTDTQY
v_gene: TRBV5-4; j_gene: TRBJ2-4; len: 17; d_gene: TRBD1; CDR3aa: ASSLKGGQGQGGKNIQY
v_gene: TRBV6-1; j_gene: TRBJ2-5; len: 13; d_gene: TRBD1; CDR3aa: ASSEAYDRGETQY
v_gene: TRBV24-1; j_gene: TRBJ2-2; len: 14; d_gene: TRBD2; CDR3aa: ATSLGTSGRHGELF
v_gene: TRBV6-1; j_gene: TRBJ1-1; len: 13; d_gene: TRBD1; CDR3aa: ASRMNRGHNTEAF
v_gene: TRBV20-1; j_gene: TRBJ1-1; len: 12; d_gene: TRBD1; CDR3aa: SASQGQMNTEAF
v_gene: TRBV6-2/TRBV6-3; j_gene: TRBJ2-1; len: 11; d_gene: TRBD2; CDR3aa: ASQEAGVPEQF
v_gene: TRBV19; j_gene: TRBJ2-5; len: 11; d_gene: NA; CDR3aa: ASSIDRFKTQY
v_gene: TRBV19; j_gene: TRBJ1-2; len: 16; d_gene: NA; CDR3aa: ASSIWPEGFDLVGGYT
v_gene: TRBV24-1; j_gene: TRBJ1-5; len: 12; d_gene: NA; CDR3aa: ATPGRGGPQPQH
v_gene: TRBV20-1; j_gene: TRBJ2-1; len: 8; d_gene: NA; CDR3aa: SARSNEQF
v_gene: TRBV2; j_gene: TRBJ2-1; len: 14; d_gene: TRBD2; CDR3aa: ASSEELLAAYNEQF
v_gene: TRBV9; j_gene: TRBJ2-3; len: 10; d_gene: NA; CDR3aa: ASSGNTDTQY
v_gene: TRBV20-1; j_gene: TRBJ1-2; len: 14; d_gene: NA; CDR3aa: SARERPNGINYGYT
v_gene: TRBV20-1; j_gene: TRBJ2-2; len: 12; d_gene: TRBD1; CDR3aa: SAPRDSNTGELF
v_gene: TRBV6-1; j_gene: TRBJ2-7; len: 15; d_gene: TRBD2; CDR3aa: ASSPTRTSGSAVEQY
v_gene: TRBV20-1; j_gene: TRBJ2-3; len: 11; d_gene: TRBD2; CDR3aa: SARLAFTDTQY
v_gene: TRBV20-1; j_gene: NA; len: 12; d_gene: NA; CDR3aa: SASRQGPLVEQY
v_gene: TRBV10-3; j_gene: TRBJ1-2; len: 12; d_gene: NA; CDR3aa: AISAMGANYGYT
v_gene: TRBV12-3/TRBV12-4; j_gene: TRBJ2-5; len: 13; d_gene: NA; CDR3aa: ASSLGRVLSETQY
v_gene: TRBV20-1; j_gene: TRBJ2-5; len: 14; d_gene: TRBD2; CDR3aa: SADPLGLAGVQTQY
v_gene: TRBV20-1; j_gene: TRBJ1-1; len: 10; d_gene: NA; CDR3aa: SASQAPTEAF
v_gene: TRBV6-1; j_gene: TRBJ2-3; len: 14; d_gene: TRBD1; CDR3aa: ASREFDRDWTDTQY
v_gene: TRBV20-1; j_gene: TRBJ2-4; len: 11; d_gene: NA; CDR3aa: SAREPIGNIQY
v_gene: TRBV2; j_gene: TRBJ1-5; len: 14; d_gene: TRBD1; CDR3aa: ASTRQGPYSNQPQH
v_gene: TRBV19; j_gene: TRBJ1-5; len: 14; d_gene: TRBD1; CDR3aa: ASRRTGRGSNQPQH
v_gene: TRBV28; j_gene: TRBJ2-2; len: 14; d_gene: NA; CDR3aa: ASRGSVASNTGELF
v_gene: TRBV21-1; j_gene: TRBJ1-2; len: 15; d_gene: NA; CDR3aa: ASSKVLSQGPVYGYT
v_gene: TRBV11-2; j_gene: TRBJ1-5; len: 12; d_gene: NA; CDR3aa: ASSLVGENQPQH
v_gene: TRBV15; j_gene: TRBJ1-5; len: 12; d_gene: NA; CDR3aa: ATRSGGFYQPQH
v_gene: TRBV19; j_gene: TRBJ2-7; len: 13; d_gene: NA; CDR3aa: ASSFTGRRGYEQY
v_gene: TRBV20-1; j_gene: TRBJ2-1; len: 10; d_gene: TRBD1; CDR3aa: RPGQGYNEQF
v_gene: TRBV14; j_gene: TRBJ1-1; len: 13; d_gene: NA; CDR3aa: ASSPDFPQGTEAF
v_gene: TRBV6-1; j_gene: TRBJ1-6; len: 12; d_gene: NA; CDR3aa: ASSEVVGNSPLH
v_gene: TRBV20-1; j_gene: TRBJ1-6; len: 11; d_gene: NA; CDR3aa: SARAPGDSPLH
v_gene: TRBV20-1; j_gene: TRBJ2-7; len: 13; d_gene: TRBD1; CDR3aa: SANKQGTLPYEQY
v_gene: TRBV7-3; j_gene: TRBJ1-1; len: 14; d_gene: NA; CDR3aa: ASSPGSGGRNTEAF
v_gene: TRBV7-9; j_gene: TRBJ1-1; len: 14; d_gene: NA; CDR3aa: ASSLARGSLSTEAF
v_gene: TRBV20-1; j_gene: TRBJ1-2; len: 11; d_gene: TRBD1; CDR3aa: SSLRTGTYGYT
v_gene: TRBV27; j_gene: TRBJ2-2; len: 14; d_gene: NA; CDR3aa: ASSLLGPVDTGELF
v_gene: TRBV6-1; j_gene: TRBJ1-2; len: 11; d_gene: NA; CDR3aa: AATPRSGVGYT
v_gene: TRBV2; j_gene: TRBJ2-5; len: 13; d_gene: NA; CDR3aa: ASSGGLRGRETQY
v_gene: TRBV24-1; j_gene: TRBJ1-5; len: 12; d_gene: NA; CDR3aa: ATSGIGPNQPQH
v_gene: TRBV5-1; j_gene: TRBJ2-3; len: 13; d_gene: TRBD2; CDR3aa: ASSLGGGLPDTQY
v_gene: TRBV7-2; j_gene: TRBJ1-1; len: 12; d_gene: NA; CDR3aa: ASSLARDNTEAF
v_gene: TRBV2; j_gene: TRBJ2-5; len: 12; d_gene: TRBD1; CDR3aa: ASTRRQGQETQY
v_gene: TRBV27; j_gene: TRBJ1-4; len: 12; d_gene: NA; CDR3aa: ASSLRGTNEKLF
v_gene: TRBV11-2; j_gene: TRBJ2-5; len: 10; d_gene: TRBD1; CDR3aa: ASSLNMDREY
v_gene: TRBV19; j_gene: TRBJ2-2; len: 12; d_gene: NA; CDR3aa: ASRMEVSTGELF
v_gene: TRBV6-1; j_gene: TRBJ2-7; len: 12; d_gene: NA; CDR3aa: ASTPAGSVYEQY
v_gene: TRBV10-3; j_gene: TRBJ1-5; len: 10; d_gene: NA; CDR3aa: ATRGPDQPQH
v_gene: TRBV6-1; j_gene: TRBJ2-4; len: 13; d_gene: NA; CDR3aa: ASSEAPDVKNIQY
v_gene: TRBV2; j_gene: TRBJ2-1; len: 11; d_gene: NA; CDR3aa: AGQKSSYNEQF
v_gene: TRBV7-9; j_gene: TRBJ1-1; len: 12; d_gene: TRBD1; CDR3aa: ASSLSPGGTEAF
v_gene: TRBV24-1; j_gene: TRBJ2-5; len: 12; d_gene: NA; CDR3aa: ATREGGHQETQY
v_gene: TRBV7-9; j_gene: TRBJ2-5; len: 12; d_gene: NA; CDR3aa: ASRLGTLQETQY
v_gene: TRBV6-1; j_gene: TRBJ1-6; len: 10; d_gene: NA; CDR3aa: ASQADSSPLH